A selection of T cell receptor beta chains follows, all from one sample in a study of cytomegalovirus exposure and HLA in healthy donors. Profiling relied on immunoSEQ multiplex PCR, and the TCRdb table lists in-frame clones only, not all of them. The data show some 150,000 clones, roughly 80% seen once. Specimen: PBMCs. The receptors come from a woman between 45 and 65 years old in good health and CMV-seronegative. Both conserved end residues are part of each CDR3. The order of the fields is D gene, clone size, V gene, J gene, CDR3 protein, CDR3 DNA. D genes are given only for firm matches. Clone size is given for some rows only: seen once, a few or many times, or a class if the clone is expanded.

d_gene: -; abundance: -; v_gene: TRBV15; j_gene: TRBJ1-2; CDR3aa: CATSRPRTGAYGYTF; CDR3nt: TGTGCCACCAGCAGACCTCGGACGGGAGCCTATGGCTACACCTTC
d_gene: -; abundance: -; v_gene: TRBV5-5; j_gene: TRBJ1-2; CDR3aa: CASSTDSHYGYTF; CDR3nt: TGTGCCAGCAGCACAGACAGCCACTATGGCTACACCTTC
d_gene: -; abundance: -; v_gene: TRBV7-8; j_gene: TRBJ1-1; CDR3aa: CASTKTYEGREAFF; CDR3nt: TGTGCCAGCACCAAAACCTACGAGGGCCGAGAAGCTTTCTTT
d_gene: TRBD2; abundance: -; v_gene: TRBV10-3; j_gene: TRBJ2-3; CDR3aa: CAISGAGVADTQYF; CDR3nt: TGTGCCATCAGCGGAGCGGGAGTGGCTGATACGCAGTATTTT
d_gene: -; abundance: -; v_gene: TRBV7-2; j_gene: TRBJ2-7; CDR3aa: CASGPAGTPSYEQYF; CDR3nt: TGTGCCAGCGGGCCGGCGGGTACCCCCTCCTACGAGCAGTACTTC
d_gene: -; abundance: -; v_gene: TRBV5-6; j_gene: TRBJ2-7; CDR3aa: CASSLVPGTILYEQYF; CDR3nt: TGTGCCAGCAGCTTGGTTCCGGGAACTATTCTCTACGAGCAGTACTTC
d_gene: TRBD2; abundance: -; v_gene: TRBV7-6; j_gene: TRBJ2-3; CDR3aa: CASSFLAGGDFDPTDTQYF; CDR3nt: TGTGCCAGCAGCTTTCTAGCGGGAGGGGACTTTGACCCAACAGATACGCAGTATTTT
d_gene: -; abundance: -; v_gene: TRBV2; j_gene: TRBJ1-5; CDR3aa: CASSESLMSNQPQHF; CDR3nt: TGTGCCAGCAGTGAGTCGCTAATGAGCAATCAGCCCCAGCATTTT
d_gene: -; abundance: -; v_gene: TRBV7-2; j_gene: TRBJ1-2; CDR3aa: CASSLAGSPYGYTF; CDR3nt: TGTGCCAGCAGCTTAGCGGGGAGCCCCTATGGCTACACCTTC
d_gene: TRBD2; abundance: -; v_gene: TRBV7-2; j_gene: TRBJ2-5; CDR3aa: CASSSDGLAGEQTQYF; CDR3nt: TGTGCCAGCAGCTCGGACGGACTAGCGGGGGAACAGACCCAGTACTTC
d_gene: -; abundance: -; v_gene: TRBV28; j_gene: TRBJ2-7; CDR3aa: CASSPSMSEQYF; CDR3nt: TGTGCCAGCAGTCCTAGTATGTCCGAGCAGTACTTC
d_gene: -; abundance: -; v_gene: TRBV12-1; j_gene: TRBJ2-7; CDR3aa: CASNPGPGQGPYEQYF; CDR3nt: TGTGCCAGCAACCCGGGGCCGGGACAAGGCCCCTACGAGCAGTACTTC
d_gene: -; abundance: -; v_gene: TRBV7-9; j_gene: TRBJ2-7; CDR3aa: CSSSLALRDTIYEQYF; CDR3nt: TGTTCCAGCAGCTTAGCGCTCCGGGACACGATCTACGAGCAGTACTTC
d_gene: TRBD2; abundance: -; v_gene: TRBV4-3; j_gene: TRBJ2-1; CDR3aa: CASSQDPSGEPYNEQFF; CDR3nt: TGCGCCAGCAGCCAAGATCCAAGCGGGGAACCCTACAATGAGCAGTTCTTC
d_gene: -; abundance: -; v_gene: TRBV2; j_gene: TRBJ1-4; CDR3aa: CASSERRGGGMGEKLFF; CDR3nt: TGTGCCAGCAGTGAAAGAAGGGGGGGCGGCATGGGTGAAAAACTGTTTTTT
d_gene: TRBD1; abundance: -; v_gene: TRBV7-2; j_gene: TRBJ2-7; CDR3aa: CASSLDRKLPEQYF; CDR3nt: TGTGCCAGCAGCTTGGACAGGAAATTACCCGAGCAGTACTTC
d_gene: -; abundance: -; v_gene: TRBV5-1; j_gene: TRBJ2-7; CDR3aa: CASSLASFYEQYF; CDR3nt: TGCGCCAGCAGCTTGGCGAGCTTCTACGAGCAGTACTTC
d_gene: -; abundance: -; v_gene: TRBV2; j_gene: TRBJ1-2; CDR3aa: CASTLEGGIRSYGYTF; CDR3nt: TGTGCCAGCACCCTTGAGGGGGGGATTAGGAGCTATGGCTACACCTTC
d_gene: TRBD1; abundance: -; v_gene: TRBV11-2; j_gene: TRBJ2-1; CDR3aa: CASSAYRGTGNEQFF; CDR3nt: TGTGCCAGCAGCGCCTACAGGGGAACGGGGAATGAGCAGTTCTTC
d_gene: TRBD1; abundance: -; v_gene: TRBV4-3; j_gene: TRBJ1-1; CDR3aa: CASSRNTGVGTEAFF; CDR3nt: TGCGCCAGCAGCCGAAACACAGGGGTGGGCACTGAAGCTTTCTTT
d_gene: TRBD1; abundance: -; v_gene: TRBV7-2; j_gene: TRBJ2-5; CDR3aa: CASSPANLNRGTQYF; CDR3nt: TGTGCCAGCAGCCCAGCAAATCTAAACAGGGGGACCCAGTACTTC
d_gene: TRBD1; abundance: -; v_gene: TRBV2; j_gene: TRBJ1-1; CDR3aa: CASSEGSFRTGGFTEAFF; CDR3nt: TGTGCCAGCAGTGAAGGAAGTTTTAGGACAGGGGGTTTTACTGAAGCTTTCTTT
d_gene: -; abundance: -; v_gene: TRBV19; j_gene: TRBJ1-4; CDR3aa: CASSMSLNEKLFF; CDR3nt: TGTGCCAGTAGTATGTCTCTAAATGAAAAACTGTTTTTT
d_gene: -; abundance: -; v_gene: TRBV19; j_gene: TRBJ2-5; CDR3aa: CASSIGRQETQYF; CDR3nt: TGTGCCAGTAGTATAGGTAGACAAGAGACCCAGTACTTC
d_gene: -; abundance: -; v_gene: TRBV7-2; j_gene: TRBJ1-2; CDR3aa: CASSHRDVYGYTF; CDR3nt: TGTGCCAGCAGCCACAGGGATGTCTATGGCTACACCTTC
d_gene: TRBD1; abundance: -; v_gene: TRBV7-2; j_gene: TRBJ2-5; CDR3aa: CASSKTGAGETQYF; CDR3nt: TGTGCCAGCAGCAAGACAGGGGCAGGCGAGACCCAGTACTTC
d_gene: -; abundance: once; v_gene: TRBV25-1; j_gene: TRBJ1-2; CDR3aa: CASSPNVGGYGYTF; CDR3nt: TGTGCCAGCAGTCCCAATGTAGGGGGCTATGGCTACACCTTC
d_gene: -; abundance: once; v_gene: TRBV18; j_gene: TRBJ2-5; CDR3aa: CASSPTTVPETQYF; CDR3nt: TGTGCCAGCTCCCCGACTACCGTCCCAGAGACCCAGTACTTC
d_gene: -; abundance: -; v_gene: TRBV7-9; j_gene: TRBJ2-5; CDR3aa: CASSFPPGVETQYF; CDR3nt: TGTGCCAGCAGCTTTCCCCCGGGGGTAGAGACCCAGTACTTC